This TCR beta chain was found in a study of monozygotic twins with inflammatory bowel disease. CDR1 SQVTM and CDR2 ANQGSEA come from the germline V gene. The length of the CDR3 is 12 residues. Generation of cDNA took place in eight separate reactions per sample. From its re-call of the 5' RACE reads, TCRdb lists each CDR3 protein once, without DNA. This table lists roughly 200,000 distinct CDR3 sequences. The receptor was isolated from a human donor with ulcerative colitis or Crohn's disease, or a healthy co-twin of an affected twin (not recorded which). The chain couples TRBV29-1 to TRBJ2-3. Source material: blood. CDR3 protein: CSVGPSTDTQYF.